These 12 T cell receptor beta chains were all obtained from the same sample, sequenced in a study of cytomegalovirus exposure and HLA in healthy donors. The PCR had 60 Vbeta and 13 Jbeta primers. Clones were sequenced by immunoSEQ multiplex PCR, and TCRdb holds only the in-frame ones, with some missing. The table records about 240,000 clones, 80% to 90% of them present only once. Sequenced sample: PBMCs. The source is a girl between 2 and 10 years old in good health and CMV-seronegative.

A note on this clone: At one boundary the junction diverges from the germline segment, which might be a read error. The chain has TRBV7-9 and TRBJ1-4; 9 bases fit TRBD1. Germline values: CDR1 SEHNR, CDR2 FQNEAQ (reference sequence). CDR3 length: 15 amino acids. The CDR3 protein is CSSSGQGRDNEKLFF. The CDR3 DNA sequence: TGTTCCAGCAGCGGACAGGGGAGGGATAATGAAAAACTGTTTTTT. Variable domain in full (rest from reference TRBV7-9 and TRBJ1-4): DTGVSQNPRHKITKRGQNVTFRCDPISEHNRLYWYRQTLGQGPEFLTYFQNEAQLEKSRLLSDRFSAERPKGSFSTLEIQRTEQGDSAMYLCSSSGQGRDNEKLFFGSGTQLSVL.

The V and J genes are TRBV29-1 and TRBJ1-2; no firm D call. The CDR3 runs 10 residues. CDR1 and CDR2 from the germline V gene are SQVTM and ANQGSEA. V lost 3 bases and J 4 bases, leaving 3 bases between the germline ends. Here the CDR3 DNA reads TGCAGCGTTGAGCGCTATGGCTACACCTTC. Amino acid sequence: CSVERYGYTF.

This clone showed up just once. The chain couples TRBV6-1 to TRBJ1-5; 10 positions agree with TRBD1. J was trimmed by 0 bases and V by 3 bases; bases with no gene match: 11. This CDR3 has 19 amino acids. CDR1 is MNHNS and CDR2 is SASEGT in the germline V gene. This CDR3 is CASSDGGDRGKISNQPQHF. CDR3 DNA sequence: TGTGCCAGCAGTGATGGAGGGGACAGGGGAAAGATTAGCAATCAGCCCCAGCATTTT.

The genes are TRBV4-1 and TRBJ2-7; 10 nucleotides agree with TRBD2. This CDR3 spans 16 amino acids. The V gene end was trimmed by 1 base and the J gene end by 0 bases; junction bases not matched to a gene: 3. The germline V gene encodes CDR1 MGHRA and CDR2 YSYEKL. CDR3 in DNA: TGCGCCAGCAGCCAAGCGTCTAGCGGGGGCTCCTACGAGCAGTACTTC. This encodes CASSQASSGGSYEQYF.

This chain joins TRBV7-2 and TRBJ1-4; a weak D match, TRBD1 (5 bases). Per the germline V gene, CDR1 is SGHTA and CDR2 is FQGNSA. CDR3 length equals 14 residues. Between the trimmed V and J ends, which lost 3 bases and 0 bases, there was a span of 5 bases. CDR3 DNA sequence: TGTGCCAGCAGCTTGACAGCAACTAATGAAAAACTGTTTTTT. Translating gives CASSLTATNEKLFF.

This clone was found a few times. This CDR3 is also generated by other DNA sequences in the sample. The rearrangement joins TRBV7-2 to TRBJ2-1; D is ambiguous. V gave up 0 bases and J gave up 0 bases, with 9 bases separating them. The CDR3 extends over 16 amino acids. The germline V gene encodes CDR1 SGHTA and CDR2 FQGNSA. In nucleotides, the CDR3 is TGTGCCAGCAGCTTAGCTGGTGCCAGCTCCTACAATGAGCAGTTCTTC. Its translation: CASSLAGASSYNEQFF.

This rearrangement joins TRBV2 to TRBJ1-1; D gene unclear. Between the trimmed V and J ends, which lost 6 bases and 0 bases, there was a span of 14 bases. Germline V gene data show CDR1 as SNHLY and CDR2 as FYNNEI. The CDR3 spans 15 residues. The CDR3 sequence: CASRPNTGMNTEAFF. DNA for the CDR3: TGTGCCAGCAGGCCGAACACCGGGATGAACACTGAAGCTTTCTTT.

The chain recombines TRBV6-1 with TRBJ2-3; TRBD2 agrees at 9 bases. V was clipped by 8 bases and J by 6 bases; unmatched bases: 9. Looked up from germline, CDR1 is MNHNS and CDR2 is SASEGT. There are 14 residues in the CDR3. The DNA of the CDR3 is TGTGCCAGCGGCGAGCGGGGGGACCTCGATACGCAGTATTTT. It yields the protein CASGERGDLDTQYF.

The V call is TRBV6-1, the J call TRBJ2-2; 7 positions agree with TRBD2. The CDR3 covers 15 residues. Germline values: CDR1 MNHNS, CDR2 SASEGT. Trimming removed 6 bases from V and 6 bases from J; junction bases left unmatched: 10. The CDR3 sequence: CASRSLAGVPGELFF. The CDR3 DNA reads TGTGCCAGCAGGTCCCTTGCGGGGGTCCCCGGGGAGCTGTTTTTT.

The chain uses TRBV2 and TRBJ1-2, with 7 bases matching TRBD1. The CDR3 sequence is 12 residues long. The trim removed 6 bases at V and 8 bases at J, leaving 6 bases unmatched. Germline V gene lookup returns CDR1 SNHLY and CDR2 FYNNEI. The CDR3 loop reads CASRGGLRGYTF. The CDR3 DNA reads TGTGCCAGCAGAGGGGGCCTAAGAGGCTACACCTTC.

The CDR3 bases are TGTGCCAGCAGCAGGGACAGGGTGGAGACCCAGTACTTC. It codes for CASSRDRVETQYF. The V and J genes are TRBV6-6 and TRBJ2-5; 9 nucleotides line up with TRBD1. This CDR3 has 13 residues. V lost 6 bases, J lost 5 bases, and 4 bases stayed unmatched. Germline lookup yields CDR1 MNHNY and CDR2 SVGAGI (reference sequence).

The chain has TRBV5-6 and TRBJ2-2, with D possibly matching TRBD2 (6 bases). V lost 2 bases to trimming and J lost 0 bases, with 11 bases between them. This CDR3 contains 16 residues. Germline values: CDR1 SGHDT, CDR2 YYEEEE. The CDR3 is CASSFQGGPNTGELFF. As DNA, the CDR3 is TGTGCCAGCAGCTTCCAGGGAGGTCCGAACACCGGGGAGCTGTTTTTT.